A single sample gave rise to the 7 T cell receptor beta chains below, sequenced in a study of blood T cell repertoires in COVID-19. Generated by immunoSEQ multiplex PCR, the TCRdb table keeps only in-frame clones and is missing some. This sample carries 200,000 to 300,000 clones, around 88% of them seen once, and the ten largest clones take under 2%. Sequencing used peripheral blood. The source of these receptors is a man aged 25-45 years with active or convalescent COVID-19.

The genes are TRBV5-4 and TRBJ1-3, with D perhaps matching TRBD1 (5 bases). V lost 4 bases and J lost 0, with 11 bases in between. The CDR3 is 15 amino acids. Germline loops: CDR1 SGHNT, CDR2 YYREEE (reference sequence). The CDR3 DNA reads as TGTGCCAGCAGCCCCGCCCAGGGCTCTGGAAACACCATATATTTT. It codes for CASSPAQGSGNTIYF.

CDR3 protein: CASSPGQGGYNEQFF. CDR3 sequence (DNA): TGTGCCAGCTCACCTGGACAGGGGGGCTACAATGAGCAGTTCTTC. The chain is built from TRBV18 and TRBJ2-1, with TRBD1 matching 10 bases. The CDR3 has 15 residues. V gave up 3 bases and J gave up 3 bases; unmatched junction bases: 2. Germline assignment: CDR1 KGHSH and CDR2 LQKENI.

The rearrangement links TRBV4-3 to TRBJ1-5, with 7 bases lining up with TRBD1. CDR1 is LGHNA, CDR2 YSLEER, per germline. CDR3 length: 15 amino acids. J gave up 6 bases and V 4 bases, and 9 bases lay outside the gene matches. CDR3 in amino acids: CASSRERGGGQPQHF. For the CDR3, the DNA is TGCGCCAGCAGCCGGGAAAGAGGGGGCGGTCAGCCCCAGCATTTT.

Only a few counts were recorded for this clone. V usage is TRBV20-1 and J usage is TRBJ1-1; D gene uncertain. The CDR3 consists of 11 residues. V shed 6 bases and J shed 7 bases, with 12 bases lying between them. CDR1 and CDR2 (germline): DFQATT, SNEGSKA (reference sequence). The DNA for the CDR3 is TGCAGTGCCCTCTTGGGGAGTGAAGCTTTCTTT. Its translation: CSALLGSEAFF.

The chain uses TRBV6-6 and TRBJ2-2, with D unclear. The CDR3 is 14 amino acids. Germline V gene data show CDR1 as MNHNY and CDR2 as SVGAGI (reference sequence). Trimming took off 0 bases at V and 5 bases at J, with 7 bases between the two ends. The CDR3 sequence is CASSYSPPTGELFF. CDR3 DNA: TGTGCCAGCAGTTACTCTCCCCCGACCGGGGAGCTGTTTTTT.

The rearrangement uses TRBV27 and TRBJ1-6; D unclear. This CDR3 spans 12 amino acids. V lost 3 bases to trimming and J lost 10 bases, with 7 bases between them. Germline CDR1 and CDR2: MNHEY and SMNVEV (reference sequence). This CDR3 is CASSLSQSPLHF. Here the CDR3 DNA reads TGTGCCAGCAGTTTGAGTCAATCACCCCTCCACTTT.

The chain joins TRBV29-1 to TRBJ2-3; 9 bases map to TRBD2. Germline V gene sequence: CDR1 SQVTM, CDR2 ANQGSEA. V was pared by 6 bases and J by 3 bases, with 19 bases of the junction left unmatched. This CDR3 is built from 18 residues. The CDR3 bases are TGCAGCGTCGAGGGTGTGGTAGTTGTAGCGGGGGATACAGATACGCAGTATTTT. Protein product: CSVEGVVVVAGDTDTQYF.